The 16 T cell receptor beta chains below come from one sample, sequenced in a study of CD8+ T cells in alopecia areata (dated by TCRdb to 2016 to 2018). The library was made by the immunoSEQ multiplex PCR assay. RNA was extracted from all samples and reverse transcribed into cDNA, which served as template for TCR sequencing. Drawn from immuneACCESS, this table holds only the in-frame rearrangements with V and J called that TCRdb kept. Clones are partly lost; checked studies trace under half to an unresolved V gene and leave the rest unexplained. Here the sample has about 120,000 clones; 55% to 70% occur a single time. The top ten hold around 3% of the sample. The material sequenced was CD4+ T cells sorted from blood. Receptors originate from a human donor in good health.

The chain recombines TRBV5-1 with TRBJ2-1; D gene unclear. CDR1 SGHRS and CDR2 YFSETQ come from the germline V gene. The CDR3 runs 14 residues. Trimming stripped 0 bases from V and 0 bases from J, with 4 bases between. CDR3 nucleotide sequence: TGCGCCAGCAGCTTGGACAGCTCCTACAATGAGCAGTTCTTC. It codes for CASSLDSSYNEQFF.

This sequence joins TRBV28 and TRBJ2-7; no clear D. The CDR3 is made up of 12 amino acids. Germline assignment: CDR1 MDHEN and CDR2 SYDVKM. With 10 bases removed from V and 6 bases from J, the gap between germline ends came to 16 bases. The CDR3 here is CATLDPVAEQYF. The CDR3 DNA follows: TGTGCCACCCTCGACCCCGTCGCCGAGCAGTACTTC.

The chain has TRBV6-5 and TRBJ1-5; 9 positions agree with TRBD1. The V segment lost 6 bases and the J segment 7 bases; nucleotides outside the gene matches: 4. The CDR3 is 13 residues long. CDR1 and CDR2 (germline): MNHEY, SVGAGI. DNA of the CDR3: TGTGCCAGCAGCCCTGGACAGGGGCAGCCCCAGCATTTT. Amino acid sequence: CASSPGQGQPQHF.

This clone was observed a few times. The chain recombines TRBV5-6 with TRBJ2-1, with D tentatively TRBD1 or TRBD2 (5 bases each). The CDR3 is made up of 17 amino acids. V was clipped by 4 bases and J by 5 bases, with 22 bases between them. The germline gives CDR1 SGHDT, CDR2 YYEEEE. CDR3 DNA sequence: TGTGCCAGCAGCGCAACCCGGGACGGAAGCGCTAACAATGAGCAGTTCTTC. Protein: CASSATRDGSANNEQFF.

This clone has just a few counts. This rearrangement joins TRBV4-2 to TRBJ1-6; D perhaps matches TRBD1 (5 bases). The CDR3 sequence is 17 residues long. Germline CDR1 reads LGHNA; CDR2 reads YNFKEQ. Trimming left V 0 bases short and J 0 bases short, with 9 bases between. The CDR3: CASSQEPRGSYNSPLHF. The CDR3 DNA is TGTGCCAGCAGCCAAGAACCGAGGGGCTCCTATAATTCACCCCTCCACTTT.

The chain recombines TRBV7-9 with TRBJ1-4; TRBD1 matches 7 bases. Germline CDR1 and CDR2: SEHNR and FQNEAQ (reference sequence). V shed 5 bases, J shed 10 bases, and the junction held 1 base outside the gene matches. CDR3 length: 11 amino acids. The CDR3 region is CASSPGGKLFF. The CDR3, as DNA: TGTGCCAGCAGCCCAGGGGGAAAACTGTTTTTT.

The J gene is TRBJ2-7, the V gene TRBV6-5, with D perhaps TRBD1 or TRBD2 (5 bases each). The CDR3 consists of 13 residues. V dropped 2 bases and J dropped 7 bases, with 12 bases sitting between them. The V gene's germline CDR1 is MNHEY and CDR2 SVGAGI. CDR3 sequence reads: CASSYPGTGEQYF. The CDR3 region has the DNA TGTGCCAGCAGTTACCCAGGGACGGGGGAGCAGTACTTC.

This clone has more than one count but fewer than ten. The chain recombines TRBV4-1 with TRBJ1-6; TRBD1 agrees at 7 bases. Losses at the gene ends were 1 base for V and 4 bases for J; bases not matched to a gene: 7. This CDR3 has 17 amino acids. The germline V gene encodes CDR1 MGHRA and CDR2 YSYEKL. The CDR3 bases are TGCGCCAGCAGCCAAGGCCTCCGGGACAGATATAATTCACCCCTCCACTTT. Translating gives CASSQGLRDRYNSPLHF.

The chain joins TRBV6-1 to TRBJ1-2, with D tentatively TRBD1 (5 bases). The CDR3 consists of 18 residues. Germline V gene data show CDR1 as MNHNS and CDR2 as SASEGT. Trimming cost V 4 bases and J 9 bases, with 30 bases left between them. CDR3 nucleotides: TGTGCCAGCAGTGTAAGGGGCGCTACTTGGCACTCGCCCAGGAGCTACACCTTC. It encodes CASSVRGATWHSPRSYTF.

The chain has TRBV5-1 and TRBJ1-1; 8 nucleotides match TRBD1. In germline, CDR1 is SGHRS, CDR2 YFSETQ. CDR3 size: 15 residues. V was clipped by 0 bases and J by 5 bases; unmatched bases: 6. Here the CDR3 reads CASSLATGGSTEAFF. The CDR3 DNA reads TGCGCCAGCAGCTTGGCCACAGGGGGATCTACTGAAGCTTTCTTT.

V gene TRBV4-1 combines with J gene TRBJ2-5; D possibly corresponds to TRBD2 (5 bases). Germline-derived CDR1 and CDR2 are MGHRA and YSYEKL. The CDR3 runs to 16 residues. The V and J ends lost 1 base and 1 base respectively, with 13 bases between them. CDR3 nucleotides: TGCGCCAGCAGCCAAGGGAGCTTGGCGGGCCAAGAGACCCAGTACTTC. This translates into CASSQGSLAGQETQYF.

The chain recombines TRBV5-6 with TRBJ1-1; tentatively, D is TRBD1 (5 bases). Trimming took off 3 bases at V and 10 bases at J, with 16 bases between the two ends. Germline V gene lookup returns CDR1 SGHDT and CDR2 YYEEEE. This CDR3 comprises 13 residues. CDR3 loop: CASSSGTAVGAFF. The CDR3, as DNA: TGTGCCAGCAGCTCAGGGACCGCCGTGGGAGCTTTCTTT.

The rearrangement joins TRBV9 to TRBJ2-5, with TRBD2 matching 11 bases. Germline assignment: CDR1 SGDLS and CDR2 YYNGEE. V trimming: 3 bases; J trimming: 5 bases; junction bases outside the gene matches: 9. CDR3 length: 16 amino acids. Written as DNA, the CDR3 is TGTGCCAGCAGCGAGGGTAGCGGGGGGGCCGCGGAGACCCAGTACTTC. It codes for CASSEGSGGAAETQYF.

This clone was observed once. DNA for the CDR3: TGTGCCAGCAGCCGGGTTGGGTTCTACGAGCAGTACTTC. It yields the protein CASSRVGFYEQYF. The chain uses TRBV5-6 and TRBJ2-7; D call uncertain. CDR1 and CDR2 from the germline V gene are SGHDT and YYEEEE. V dropped 4 bases and J dropped 3 bases, with 11 bases sitting between them. This CDR3 has 13 residues.

The chain has TRBV29-1 and TRBJ1-2, with D uncertain. CDR1 and CDR2 from the germline V gene are SQVTM and ANQGSEA. V was trimmed by 1 base and J by 1 base, leaving 13 bases between them. This CDR3 region has 15 residues. CDR3 coding DNA: TGCAGCGTTGAAGGGACCAGAGAGAATAACTATGGCTACACCTTC. This encodes CSVEGTRENNYGYTF.

This chain's CDR3 is CASSQSSRYQPQHF. Here the CDR3 DNA reads TGTGCCAGCAGCCAAAGTTCCAGGTATCAGCCCCAGCATTTT. The chain links TRBV14 to TRBJ1-5; D uncertain. Per the germline V gene, CDR1 is SGHDN and CDR2 is FVKESK. The CDR3 totals 14 residues. V gave up 2 bases and J gave up 5 bases, with 10 bases separating them.